The clone carrying this TCR beta chain was observed many times. Its target is not known. The data originate from a study of molecular identifiers for immune sequencing clone quantification. Study conclusions and caveats: Spiked Jurkat TCR RNA from one cell was reportedly detectable among over 800,000 naive cells. For effector cells, clones above 20 RNA copies held over 98% of molecules; for naive cells, under 1%.

This CDR3 spans 14 amino acids. The trim removed 3 bases at V and 8 bases at J, leaving 7 bases unmatched. Germline V lookup: CDR1 SEHNR, CDR2 FQNEAQ (reference sequence). Listed TCR primers and previously described methods were used for bulk TCR libraries. TCRdb recomputed calls from the PCR reads with MiXCR, one row per CDR3 protein. In the table there are about 35,000 distinct CDR3 sequences, 15% to 20% of which are singletons. The sequence came from a human donor in good health. Some libraries in this study had Jurkat cell RNA spiked in. The chain joins TRBV7-9 to TRBJ1-1, with 9 bases aligning to TRBD1. The sample comprised naive CD8+ T cells from blood, with Jurkat cell RNA spiked in. Stated subset: FACS-sorted CD8+CD4-CCR7+CD45RA+ naive T cells. In nucleotides, the CDR3 is TGTGCCAGCAGCTTTTCGGACAGGGGACGGGAAGCTTTCTTT. Protein: CASSFSDRGREAFF. The entire variable domain, with the rest obtained from reference TRBV7-9 and TRBJ1-1, is as follows: DTGVSQNPRHKITKRGQNVTFRCDPISEHNRLYWYRQTLGQGPEFLTYFQNEAQLEKSRLLSDRFSAERPKGSFSTLEIQRTEQGDSAMYLCASSFSDRGREAFFGQGTRLTVV.